This passage covers 32 T cell receptor beta chains from one sample sequenced in a study of CD8 T cells in Susac syndrome. After extraction with the RNeasy kit, roughly 0.45 to 1 ug of the RNA was reverse transcribed using random hexamers. TCRdb redid the calling of the immunoSEQ multiplex PCR reads with MiXCR, one entry per CDR3 protein. The table has some 110,000 distinct CDR3 sequences, around 92% seen once. What was sequenced was CD4+ T cells from PBMCs. Every receptor here comes from a human donor with multiple sclerosis.

V is TRBV20-1 and J is TRBJ2-5, with D maybe TRBD2 (7 bases). Germline V gene lookup returns CDR1 DFQATT and CDR2 SNEGSKA (reference sequence). CDR3 length: 13 residues. V gave up 5 bases and J gave up 4 bases, with 14 bases separating them. The CDR3 coding sequence is TGCAGTGCTCCCTCGGGGGGCCGAGAGACCCAGTACTTC. Amino acids: CSAPSGGRETQYF.

J is TRBJ2-1 and V is TRBV2; no definite D call. This CDR3 is 13 amino acids long. Trimming stripped 6 bases from V and 6 bases from J, with 12 bases between. Germline assignment: CDR1 SNHLY and CDR2 FYNNEI. The DNA of the CDR3 is TGTGCCAGCAGCCCTTGGTCTTCCAATGAGCAGTTCTTC. Amino acid sequence: CASSPWSSNEQFF. Filled out from reference TRBV2 and TRBJ2-1, the complete variable domain reads EPEVTQTPSHQVTQMGQEVILRCVPISNHLYFYWYRQILGQKVEFLVSFYNNEISEKSEIFDDQFSVERPDGSNFTLKIRSTKLEDSAMYFCASSPWSSNEQFFGPGTRLTVL.

V gene TRBV25-1 combines with J gene TRBJ1-4; TRBD1 might be the D (5 bases). CDR3 length: 15 amino acids. Germline V gene data show CDR1 as MGHDK and CDR2 as SYGVNS. Deletions cut 9 bases from V and 3 bases from J, with 17 bases between. CDR3 in amino acids: CASKVRGNSNEKLFF. DNA for the CDR3: TGTGCCAGTAAGGTTCGGGGGAACTCTAATGAAAAACTGTTTTTT.

This clonotype appeared a few times. CDR3 nucleotide sequence: TGTGCCAGCAGCTTAACTAGCGGAACCTACAATGAGCAGTTCTTC. Amino acids: CASSLTSGTYNEQFF. This rearrangement joins TRBV7-9 to TRBJ2-1; 8 positions match TRBD2. This CDR3 has 15 residues. Per germline, CDR1 SEHNR and CDR2 FQNEAQ (reference sequence). V was clipped by 2 bases and J by 2 bases; unmatched bases: 2.

The genes are TRBV9 and TRBJ2-5; perhaps D is TRBD1 or TRBD2 (5 bases each). The V gene's germline CDR1 is SGDLS and CDR2 YYNGEE. V lost 5 bases to trimming and J lost 2 bases, with 16 bases between them. The CDR3 runs 15 residues. CDR3 sequence (DNA): TGTGCCAGCAGTCTGGGTGGCAGGGAGCAAGAGACCCAGTACTTC. It yields the protein CASSLGGREQETQYF.

The gene calls are TRBV9 and TRBJ1-2; 7 positions agree with TRBD1. V dropped 2 bases and J dropped 8; count of bases not matched to a gene: 9. Germline V lookup: CDR1 SGDLS, CDR2 YYNGEE. The CDR3 extends over 14 amino acids. CDR3 in amino acids: CASSVTGQEKGYTF. CDR3 nucleotides: TGTGCCAGCAGCGTGACAGGACAGGAAAAAGGCTACACCTTC. Looking up the rest from reference TRBV9 and TRBJ1-2 gives the full variable domain: DSGVTQTPKHLITATGQRVTLRCSPRSGDLSVYWYQQSLDQGLQFLIQYYNGEERAKGNILERFSAQQFPDLHSELNLSSLELGDSALYFCASSVTGQEKGYTFGSGTRLTVV.

The chain carries TRBV3-1 and TRBJ1-1; D ambiguous. Germline-derived CDR1 and CDR2 are LGHDT and YNNKEL (reference sequence). Trimming cost V 1 base and J 8 bases, with 11 bases left between them. The CDR3 totals 13 residues. As DNA, the CDR3 is TGTGCCAGCAGCCAAGGGATGACGAGGGAAGCTTTCTTT. Its protein is CASSQGMTREAFF.

J is TRBJ2-3 and V is TRBV5-1, with 10 bases fitting TRBD1. The CDR3 is 16 amino acids. The germline V gene encodes CDR1 SGHRS and CDR2 YFSETQ. Trimming removed 4 bases from V and 3 bases from J; junction bases left unmatched: 8. The CDR3 DNA reads as TGCGCCAGCAGCACCCGACAGGGGGCGCCGACAGATACGCAGTATTTT. It codes for CASSTRQGAPTDTQYF.

The chain couples TRBV12-3 or TRBV12-4 to TRBJ1-2, with 7 bases lining up with TRBD1. The junction had 8 bases not matched to a gene; V was cut back by 7 bases and J by 6 bases. The CDR3 is made up of 13 amino acids. This CDR3 reads CASTTPQGNGYTF. The CDR3 nucleotides are TGTGCCAGCACCACTCCACAGGGGAATGGCTACACCTTC.

J is TRBJ1-4 and V is TRBV7-9; D remains ambiguous. This CDR3 comprises 14 residues. The V gene's germline CDR1 is SEHNR and CDR2 FQNEAQ (reference sequence). Trimming shortened V by 1 base and J by 7 bases, and 10 bases separated the two germline ends. CDR3 loop: CASSLVGASEKLFF. CDR3 nucleotides: TGTGCCAGCAGCTTAGTTGGAGCCAGTGAAAAACTGTTTTTT.

This chain uses TRBV2 with TRBJ1-2; 10 nucleotides match TRBD1. This CDR3 has 13 residues. V lost 6 bases and J lost 6; bases outside the gene matches: 4. Looked up from germline, CDR1 is SNHLY and CDR2 is FYNNEI. The CDR3 nucleotides read TGTGCCAGCAGCGAGGACAGGGGGAATGGCTACACCTTC. It codes for CASSEDRGNGYTF.

The rearrangement links TRBV6-1 to TRBJ1-1; 7 bases are a match to TRBD1. CDR1 MNHNS and CDR2 SASEGT come from the germline V gene. The junction had 1 base not matched to a gene; V was cut back by 6 bases and J by 0 bases. The CDR3 has 13 amino acids. CDR3 sequence reads: CASRTGLNTEAFF. CDR3 coding DNA: TGTGCCAGCAGGACAGGGTTGAACACTGAAGCTTTCTTT.

The chain joins TRBV4-3 to TRBJ1-4; D is unclear. Germline CDR1 reads LGHNA; CDR2 reads YSLEER. The CDR3 runs to 15 residues. V was shortened by 1 base and J by 1 base, with 7 bases between the two germline ends. The CDR3 is CASSQGPGTNEKLFF. For the CDR3, the DNA is TGCGCCAGCAGCCAAGGGCCGGGAACTAATGAAAAACTGTTTTTT.

The genes are TRBV23-1 and TRBJ2-5, with unresolved D. TRBV23-1 is known as an ORF, though its function is uncertain. The CDR3 consists of 13 residues. V dropped 2 bases and J dropped 2 bases, with 6 bases sitting between them. CDR3 DNA sequence: TGCGCCAGCAGTCAACGCCAGCAAGAGACCCAGTACTTC. Amino acid sequence: CASSQRQQETQYF.

The chain employs TRBV12-3 or TRBV12-4 and TRBJ2-5; TRBD2 aligns across 10 bases. Trimming cost V 2 bases and J 4 bases; bases outside gene matches: 1. This CDR3 comprises 14 residues. The chain's CDR3 is CASSLSSGGETQYF. The CDR3 nucleotides are TGTGCCAGCAGTTTATCTAGCGGGGGAGAGACCCAGTACTTC.

The chain employs TRBV30 and TRBJ2-3, with 7 bases identical to TRBD1. Unmatched junction bases numbered 3, after V lost 2 bases and J lost 4 bases. The CDR3 is made up of 13 amino acids. Germline CDR1 reads GTSNPN; CDR2 reads SVGIG (reference sequence). CDR3 sequence: CAWSFTGADTQYF. In DNA form, the CDR3 reads TGTGCCTGGAGTTTTACAGGGGCAGATACGCAGTATTTT.

This clonotype was detected only once. The junction departs from germline at one end; a sequencing error may be responsible. The chain links TRBV30 to TRBJ2-7, with a possible D match to TRBD2 (6 bases). CDR1 and CDR2 (germline): GTSNPN, SVGIG (reference sequence). This CDR3 is 14 amino acids long. Here the CDR3 reads CAWDSPGLSYEQCF. CDR3 nucleotides: TGTGCCTGGGACTCACCGGGACTCTCCTACGAGCAGTGCTTC.

V usage is TRBV2 and J usage is TRBJ2-3; 7 bases are a match to TRBD1. Germline CDR1 SNHLY, CDR2 FYNNEI. J lost 4 bases, V lost 6 bases, and 7 bases had no gene match. The CDR3 consists of 14 residues. CDR3 sequence: CASRGDTGADTQYF. CDR3 bases: TGTGCCAGCAGGGGGGATACAGGGGCAGATACGCAGTATTTT.

J is TRBJ2-1 and V is TRBV4-2; the match to TRBD2 covers 10 bases. V shed 10 bases and J 10 bases; nucleotides not matched to a gene: 10. The CDR3 spans 13 residues. Looked up from germline, CDR1 is LGHNA and CDR2 is YNFKEQ. In nucleotides, the CDR3 is TGTGCCACCCGGAGCGGGGGGGCACAAGAGCAGTTCTTC. As protein: CATRSGGAQEQFF.

The V gene is TRBV3-1, the J gene TRBJ2-6; no firm D call. Germline loops: CDR1 LGHDT, CDR2 YNNKEL (reference sequence). CDR3 length: 13 residues. The V gene lost 7 bases and the J gene lost 0 bases, with 4 bases spanning the gap. The CDR3 loop is CASTYSGANVLTF. The DNA for the CDR3 is TGTGCCAGCACCTACTCTGGGGCCAACGTCCTGACTTTC.

The chain links TRBV5-5 to TRBJ1-4, with 12 nucleotides matching TRBD1. This CDR3 is 17 amino acids long. With V trimmed by 5 bases and J by 3 bases, 8 bases remained unmatched. Germline V gene sequence: CDR1 SGHKS, CDR2 YYEKEE (reference sequence). CDR3 in amino acids: CASSEGDRGRSNEKLFF. CDR3 bases: TGTGCCAGCAGTGAGGGGGACAGGGGGCGATCTAATGAAAAACTGTTTTTT.

The chain joins TRBV20-1 to TRBJ2-7; 8 bases agree with TRBD2. In germline, CDR1 is DFQATT, CDR2 SNEGSKA (reference sequence). The V gene end was trimmed by 5 bases and the J gene end by 2 bases; junction bases not matched to a gene: 5. This CDR3 region has 13 residues. CDR3 nucleotide sequence: TGCAGTGCTGAGGCGGGGGGCACCTACGAGCAGTACTTC. Translated: CSAEAGGTYEQYF.

The chain carries TRBV19 and TRBJ1-2; no definite D call. The CDR3 length is 14 residues. Germline V gene lookup returns CDR1 LNHDA and CDR2 SQIVND (reference sequence). V lost 6 bases and J 8 bases, leaving 19 bases between the germline ends. CDR3 coding DNA: TGTGCCAGTAGAGGAAGGACGGATTTGAAGGGCTACACCTTC. Translation: CASRGRTDLKGYTF.

The genes are TRBV12-3 or TRBV12-4 and TRBJ2-3, with D possibly matching TRBD2 (6 bases). V was pared by 2 bases and J by 0 bases, with 9 bases between. This CDR3 spans 15 amino acids. CDR3 amino acids: CASSLKGGSTDTQYF. The CDR3 DNA reads TGTGCCAGCAGTTTAAAAGGAGGGAGCACAGATACGCAGTATTTT.

The CDR3 DNA sequence: TGCAGTGCTAGAGAGACAGGGTCATGGGCCGAGCAGTACTTC. Its protein product is CSARETGSWAEQYF. The rearrangement uses TRBV20-1 and TRBJ2-7; TRBD1 agrees at 7 bases. This CDR3 is 14 amino acids long. Unmatched junction bases numbered 8, after V lost 0 bases and J lost 6 bases. The V gene's germline CDR1 is DFQATT and CDR2 SNEGSKA (reference sequence).

The chain couples TRBV3-1 to TRBJ2-5; D might be TRBD2 (6 bases). Germline loops: CDR1 LGHDT, CDR2 YNNKEL (reference sequence). Trimming cost V 1 base and J 7 bases, with 13 bases left between them. The CDR3 length is 14 residues. In DNA form, the CDR3 reads TGTGCCAGCAGCCAAGGGACGGGACTCGGGACCCAGTACTTC. Amino acids: CASSQGTGLGTQYF.

The chain has TRBV18 and TRBJ1-2; tentative D call: TRBD1 (6 bases). The CDR3 spans 15 residues. CDR1 is KGHSH, CDR2 LQKENI, per germline. Trimming removed 6 bases at V and 5 bases at J, with 19 bases between. CDR3 coding DNA: TGTGCCAGCTCGTCCAACGGACAGTTACTTTATGGCTACACCTTC. Translating gives CASSSNGQLLYGYTF.

The V gene is TRBV5-1, the J gene TRBJ2-1; a possible D gene is TRBD1 (6 bases). V was pared by 4 bases and J by 5 bases, with 13 bases between. CDR1 is SGHRS and CDR2 is YFSETQ in the germline V gene. This CDR3 contains 14 residues. CDR3 loop: CASSGYRADNEQFF. The CDR3 DNA reads as TGCGCCAGCAGCGGCTACAGGGCCGACAATGAGCAGTTCTTC.

The rearrangement joins TRBV5-1 to TRBJ1-3; a possible D gene is TRBD1 (5 bases). V dropped 0 bases and J dropped 5 bases, with 12 bases sitting between them. The CDR3 spans 15 residues. Germline loops: CDR1 SGHRS, CDR2 YFSETQ. The CDR3 sequence is CASSLDAGLRNTIYF. CDR3 DNA sequence: TGCGCCAGCAGCTTGGACGCAGGGTTAAGAAACACCATATATTTT. The full variable domain, its missing parts supplied by reference TRBV5-1 and TRBJ1-3, is KAGVTQTPRYLIKTRGQQVTLSCSPISGHRSVSWYQQTPGQGLQFLFEYFSETQRNKGNFPGRFSGRQFSNSRSEMNVSTLELGDSALYLCASSLDAGLRNTIYFGEGSWLTVV.

The chain has TRBV30 and TRBJ1-1; D is uncertain. V shed 7 bases and J shed 7 bases, with 13 bases lying between them. Germline loops: CDR1 GTSNPN, CDR2 SVGIG (reference sequence). The CDR3 covers 11 residues. CDR3 sequence (DNA): TGTGCCTCGGTTCGGGTCCTTGAAGCTTTCTTT. As protein: CASVRVLEAFF.

The chain is built from TRBV7-9 and TRBJ1-3, with D uncertain. The CDR3 is 13 residues long. With 1 base removed from V and 4 bases from J, the gap between germline ends came to 5 bases. Germline V gene data show CDR1 as SEHNR and CDR2 as FQNEAQ (reference sequence). CDR3 in amino acids: CASSLDFGNTIYF. In DNA form, the CDR3 reads TGTGCCAGCAGCTTAGATTTCGGAAACACCATATATTTT.

The chain employs TRBV30 and TRBJ1-5; TRBD1 is a possible D gene (6 bases). The CDR3 spans 13 residues. Between the trimmed V and J ends, which lost 1 base and 5 bases, there was a span of 9 bases. Germline V gene sequence: CDR1 GTSNPN, CDR2 SVGIG (reference sequence). The CDR3 DNA reads TGTGCCTGGAGTGACAGGGCCTATCAGCCCCAGCATTTT. It codes for CAWSDRAYQPQHF.